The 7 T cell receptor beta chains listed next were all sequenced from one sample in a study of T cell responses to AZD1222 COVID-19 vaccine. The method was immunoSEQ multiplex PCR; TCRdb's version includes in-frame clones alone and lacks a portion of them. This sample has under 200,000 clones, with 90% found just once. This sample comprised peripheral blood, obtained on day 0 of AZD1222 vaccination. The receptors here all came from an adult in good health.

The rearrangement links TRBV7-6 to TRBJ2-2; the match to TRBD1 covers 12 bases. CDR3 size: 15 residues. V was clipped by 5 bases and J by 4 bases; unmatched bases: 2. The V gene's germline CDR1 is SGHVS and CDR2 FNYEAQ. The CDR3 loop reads CASSPGQGATGELFF. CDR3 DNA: TGTGCCAGCAGCCCGGGACAGGGGGCCACCGGGGAGCTGTTTTTT.

The CDR3 is CASSLYRSNEKLFF. The DNA for the CDR3 is TGTGCCAGCAGTTTATACAGATCTAATGAAAAACTGTTTTTT. The V call is TRBV28, the J call TRBJ1-4; D is unresolved. Germline V CDR1 and CDR2: MDHEN, SYDVKM. The V end was cut by 1 base, the J end by 3 bases, with 6 bases between. The length of the CDR3 is 14 residues.

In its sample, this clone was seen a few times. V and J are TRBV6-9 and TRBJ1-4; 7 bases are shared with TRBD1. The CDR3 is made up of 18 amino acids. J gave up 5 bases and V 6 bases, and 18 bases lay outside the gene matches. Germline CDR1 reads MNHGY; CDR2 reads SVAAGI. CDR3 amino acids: CASSLPRFKGAENEKLFF. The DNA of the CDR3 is TGTGCCAGCAGCCTGCCCCGTTTCAAGGGGGCGGAAAATGAAAAACTGTTTTTT.

CDR3 sequence (DNA): TGTGCCAGCAGTCCACAGGGATTCCCGGGAAACTATGGCTACACCTTC. Protein sequence: CASSPQGFPGNYGYTF. The gene calls are TRBV28 and TRBJ1-2; possibly TRBD1 for D (6 bases). The germline CDR1 and CDR2 sequences are MDHEN and SYDVKM. The V gene lost 5 bases and the J gene lost 2 bases, with 18 bases spanning the gap. The CDR3 runs 16 residues.

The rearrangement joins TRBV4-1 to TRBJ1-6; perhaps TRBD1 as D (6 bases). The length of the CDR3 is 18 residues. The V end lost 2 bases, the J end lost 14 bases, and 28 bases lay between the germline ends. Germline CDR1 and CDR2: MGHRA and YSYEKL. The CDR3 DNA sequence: TGCGCCAGCAGCCAAACCCAGACAGGTTATGGGCATACTGGGGCCCTCCACTTT. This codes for CASSQTQTGYGHTGALHF.

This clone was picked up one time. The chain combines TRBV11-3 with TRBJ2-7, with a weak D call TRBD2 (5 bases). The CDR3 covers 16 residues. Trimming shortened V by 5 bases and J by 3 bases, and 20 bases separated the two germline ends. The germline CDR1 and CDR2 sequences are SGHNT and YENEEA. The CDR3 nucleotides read TGTGCCAGCAGCCCCGACCGGCGGAGCGGATACTACGAGCAGTACTTC. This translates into CASSPDRRSGYYEQYF.

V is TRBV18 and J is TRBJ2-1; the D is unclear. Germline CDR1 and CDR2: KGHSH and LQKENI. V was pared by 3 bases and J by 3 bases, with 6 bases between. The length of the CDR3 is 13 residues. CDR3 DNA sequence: TGTGCCAGCTCACCGGCCCACTACAATGAGCAGTTCTTC. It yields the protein CASSPAHYNEQFF. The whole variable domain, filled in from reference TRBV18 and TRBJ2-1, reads NAGVMQNPRHLVRRRGQEARLRCSPMKGHSHVYWYRQLPEEGLKFMVYLQKENIIDESGMPKERFSAEFPKEGPSILRIQQVVRGDSAAYFCASSPAHYNEQFFGPGTRLTVL.